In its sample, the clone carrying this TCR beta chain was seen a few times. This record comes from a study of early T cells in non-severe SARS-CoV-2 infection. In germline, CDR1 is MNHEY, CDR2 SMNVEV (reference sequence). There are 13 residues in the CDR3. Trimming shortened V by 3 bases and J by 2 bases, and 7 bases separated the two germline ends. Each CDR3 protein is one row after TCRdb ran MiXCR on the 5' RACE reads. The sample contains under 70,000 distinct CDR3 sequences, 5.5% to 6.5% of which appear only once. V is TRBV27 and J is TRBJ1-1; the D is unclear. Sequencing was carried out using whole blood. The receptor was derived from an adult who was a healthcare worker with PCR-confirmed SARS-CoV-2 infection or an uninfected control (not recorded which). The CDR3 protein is CASSFADNTEAFF. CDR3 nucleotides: TGTGCCAGCAGTTTTGCAGACAACACTGAAGCTTTCTTT.